The next 9 T cell receptor beta chains were all read from a single sample in a study of CD8+ T cells in alopecia areata (dated by TCRdb to the late 2010s). The receptor library was made with the immunoSEQ multiplex PCR assay. RNA was extracted from all samples and reverse transcribed into cDNA as template for TCR sequencing. Drawn from immuneACCESS, this table holds only the in-frame rearrangements with V and J called that TCRdb kept. Clones are partly lost; checked studies trace under half to an unresolved V gene and leave the rest unexplained. In all, the sample holds a few hundred thousand clones, and 30% to 40% of those were seen once. About 0.48% of the sample is held by the ten biggest clonotypes. Read against the paper, the sample's treatment or condition label means: oral pan-JAK inhibitor, 5-10 mg twice daily. Source: CD4+ T cells sorted from blood, taken at approximately week 31, from a patient treated with tofacitinib. Source of these receptors: a human donor with alopecia areata.

This clone has more than one count but fewer than ten. The rearrangement joins TRBV9 to TRBJ1-2; the D gene is possibly TRBD1 (6 bases). The germline V gene has CDR1 SGDLS and CDR2 YYNGEE. V was cut by 3 bases and J by 4 bases, with 13 bases left in between. CDR3 length: 14 amino acids. CDR3 DNA sequence: TGTGCCAGCAGCGAACGCACAGGGACCTATGGCTACACCTTC. Translating gives CASSERTGTYGYTF.

The table lists this clone with a count of one. V usage is TRBV5-6 and J usage is TRBJ2-3, with D hard to call. The germline V gene encodes CDR1 SGHDT and CDR2 YYEEEE. CDR3 size: 14 residues. The V gene lost 2 bases and the J gene lost 2 bases, with 9 bases spanning the gap. The CDR3 coding sequence is TGTGCCAGCAGCTTCTCGGGTGCCACAGATACGCAGTATTTT. This sequence encodes CASSFSGATDTQYF.

V and J are TRBV29-1 and TRBJ1-2; D might be TRBD1 (5 bases). The CDR3 length is 12 residues. Deletions cut 0 bases from V and 6 bases from J, with 8 bases between. Germline CDR1 is SQVTM and CDR2 is ANQGSEA. The chain's CDR3 is CSVEDRVHGYTF. The DNA of the CDR3 is TGCAGCGTTGAAGACAGGGTTCATGGCTACACCTTC.

This clone was seen more than once but under ten times. The chain employs TRBV19 and TRBJ2-1, with a tentative D call TRBD2 (6 bases). Trimming took off 2 bases at V and 1 base at J, with 12 bases between the two ends. Germline V CDR1 and CDR2: LNHDA, SQIVND (reference sequence). This CDR3 has 16 amino acids. CDR3 in amino acids: CASSIMAGRSYNEQFF. The CDR3 nucleotides are TGTGCCAGTAGTATAATGGCGGGACGATCCTACAATGAGCAGTTCTTC. The full variable domain, with the rest looked up from reference TRBV19 and TRBJ2-1, is DGGITQSPKYLFRKEGQNVTLSCEQNLNHDAMYWYRQDPGQGLRLIYYSQIVNDFQKGDIAEGYSVSREKKESFPLTVTSAQKNPTAFYLCASSIMAGRSYNEQFFGPGTRLTVL.

The chain has TRBV18 and TRBJ2-5, with D possibly matching TRBD2 (6 bases). V was pared by 3 bases and J by 4 bases, with 9 bases between. Germline V gene data show CDR1 as KGHSH and CDR2 as LQKENI. The length of the CDR3 is 13 residues. This CDR3 is CASSPGGGETQYF. The CDR3, as DNA: TGTGCCAGCTCACCCGGGGGTGGAGAGACCCAGTACTTC.

This clone was detected a few times. CDR3 nucleotides: TGTGCCTGGAGTGTAAAGGGGGCCACTGAAGCTTTCTTT. Translating it yields CAWSVKGATEAFF. The chain links TRBV30 to TRBJ1-1, with 7 bases that match TRBD1. The trim removed 0 bases at V and 4 bases at J, leaving 2 bases unmatched. Germline V CDR1 and CDR2: GTSNPN, SVGIG (reference sequence). This CDR3 region has 13 residues.

The table lists this clone with a few counts. The V and J genes are TRBV14 and TRBJ2-5, with 8 bases that match TRBD1. This CDR3 is built from 13 residues. The V segment lost 1 base and the J segment 9 bases; nucleotides outside the gene matches: 4. Germline-derived CDR1 and CDR2 are SGHDN and FVKESK. The DNA for the CDR3 is TGTGCCAGCAGCCAAGGGGACAGGTTGGCCCAGTACTTC. Its translation is CASSQGDRLAQYF.

The CDR3 region is CASREGQVAQPQHF. In DNA form, the CDR3 reads TGCGCCAGCAGAGAGGGACAGGTCGCCCAGCCCCAGCATTTT. The chain has TRBV10-2 and TRBJ1-5; 8 nucleotides match TRBD1. The germline CDR1 and CDR2 sequences are WSHSY and SAAADI. This CDR3 is built from 14 residues. Trimming took 6 bases from V and 7 from J; bases not matched to a gene: 8.

The V call is TRBV6-6, the J call TRBJ2-6, with 11 bases lining up with TRBD1. Germline V gene sequence: CDR1 MNHNY, CDR2 SVGAGI (reference sequence). Trimming cost V 6 bases and J 4 bases; bases outside gene matches: 5. The CDR3 spans 16 residues. CDR3 DNA: TGTGCCAGCAGACGCGGACAGGGGGCCGGGGCCAACGTCCTGACTTTC. Its translation is CASRRGQGAGANVLTF.